This record looks at one T cell receptor (beta chain) sequence and its context. Original data processing: Reference gene primer amplification gave nucleated cell count estimates. Profiling relied on immunoSEQ multiplex PCR, and the TCRdb table lists in-frame clones only, not all of them. V, J and clone size reflect that table, while D and trimming were determined from the DNA. The sample records about 180,000 clones, around 79% being singletons. This entry is derived from a study of blood T cell repertoires in COVID-19. The overall study: Researchers got acute and convalescent COVID-19 samples from the United States, Italy and Spain. PBMCs, B-cell-depleted T cells, or T cells were the source of the cDNA or gDNA that made up the material.

V lost 0 bases and J lost 8; bases outside the gene matches: 5. The V gene's germline CDR1 is SGHRS and CDR2 YFSETQ. The CDR3 spans 15 residues. The clonotype was recovered from a woman in her 70s with acute or convalescent COVID-19. The sequencing input was peripheral blood. J is TRBJ1-4 and V is TRBV5-1; 9 nucleotides match TRBD1. CDR3 bases: TGCGCCAGCAGCTTGGGGGGACAGGGTGGCGAAAAACTGTTTTTT. Translating gives CASSLGGQGGEKLFF.